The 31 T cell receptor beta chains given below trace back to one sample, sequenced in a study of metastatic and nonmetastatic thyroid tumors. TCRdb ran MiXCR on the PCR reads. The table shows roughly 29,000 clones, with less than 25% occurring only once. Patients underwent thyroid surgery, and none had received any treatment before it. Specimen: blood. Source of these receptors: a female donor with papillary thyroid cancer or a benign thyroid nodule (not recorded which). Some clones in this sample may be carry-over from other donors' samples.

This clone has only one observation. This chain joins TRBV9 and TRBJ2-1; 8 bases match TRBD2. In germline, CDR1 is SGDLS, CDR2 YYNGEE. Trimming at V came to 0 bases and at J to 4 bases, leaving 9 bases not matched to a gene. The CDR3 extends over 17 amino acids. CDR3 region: CASSVALGTRLYNEQFF. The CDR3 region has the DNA TGTGCCAGCAGCGTAGCACTCGGGACTAGGCTTTACAATGAGCAGTTCTTC.

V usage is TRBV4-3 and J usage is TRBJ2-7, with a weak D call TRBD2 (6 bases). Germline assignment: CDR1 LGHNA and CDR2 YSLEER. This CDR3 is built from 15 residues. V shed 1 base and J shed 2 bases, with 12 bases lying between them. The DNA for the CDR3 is TGCGCCAGCAGCCAAGCGGGGAGGATTCCCTACGAGCAGTACTTC. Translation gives CASSQAGRIPYEQYF.

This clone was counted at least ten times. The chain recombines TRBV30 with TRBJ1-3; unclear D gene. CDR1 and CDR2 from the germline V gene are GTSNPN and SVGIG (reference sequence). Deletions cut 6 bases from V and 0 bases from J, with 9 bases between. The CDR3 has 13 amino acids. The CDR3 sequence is CACPTHSGNTIYF. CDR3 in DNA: TGTGCCTGCCCCACGCACTCTGGAAACACCATATATTTT.

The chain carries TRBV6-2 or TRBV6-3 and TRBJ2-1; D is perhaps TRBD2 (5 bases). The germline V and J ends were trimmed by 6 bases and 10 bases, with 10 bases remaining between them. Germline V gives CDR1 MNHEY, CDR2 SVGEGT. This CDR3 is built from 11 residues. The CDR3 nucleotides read TGTGCCAGCAGAAAAGAGCGGGAGCAGTTCTTC. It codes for CASRKEREQFF.

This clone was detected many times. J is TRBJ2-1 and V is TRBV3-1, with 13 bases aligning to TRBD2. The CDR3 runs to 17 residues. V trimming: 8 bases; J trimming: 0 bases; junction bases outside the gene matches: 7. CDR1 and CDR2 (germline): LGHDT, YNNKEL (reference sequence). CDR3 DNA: TGTGCCAGCGGGGTACTAGCGGGGGGGAGCTCCTACAATGAGCAGTTCTTC. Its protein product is CASGVLAGGSSYNEQFF.

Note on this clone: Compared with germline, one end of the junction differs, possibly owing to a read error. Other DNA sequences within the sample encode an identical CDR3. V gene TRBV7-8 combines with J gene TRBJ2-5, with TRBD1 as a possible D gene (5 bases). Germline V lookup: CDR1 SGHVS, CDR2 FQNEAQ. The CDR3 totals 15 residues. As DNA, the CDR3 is TGTGCCAGCAGCAGAGGAAGGGTTGGACAAGAGACACAGTACTTC. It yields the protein CASSRGRVGQETQYF.

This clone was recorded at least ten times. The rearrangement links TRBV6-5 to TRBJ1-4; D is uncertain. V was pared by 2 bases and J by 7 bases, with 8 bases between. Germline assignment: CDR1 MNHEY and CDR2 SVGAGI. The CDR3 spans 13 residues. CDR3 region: CASSYSLGEKLFF. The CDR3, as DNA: TGTGCCAGCAGTTACAGTCTGGGTGAAAAACTGTTTTTT.

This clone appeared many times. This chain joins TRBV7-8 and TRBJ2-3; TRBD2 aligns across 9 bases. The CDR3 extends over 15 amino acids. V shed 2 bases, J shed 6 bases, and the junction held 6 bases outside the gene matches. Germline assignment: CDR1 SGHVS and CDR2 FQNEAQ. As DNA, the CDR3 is TGTGCCAGCAGCTTAAGGAGACTAGCGGCGGATACGCAGTATTTT. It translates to CASSLRRLAADTQYF.

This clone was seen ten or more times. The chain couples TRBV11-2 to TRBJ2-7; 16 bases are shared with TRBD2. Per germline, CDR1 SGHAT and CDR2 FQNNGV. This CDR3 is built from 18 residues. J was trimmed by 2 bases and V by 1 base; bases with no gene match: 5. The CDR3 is CASSLGGLAGGLAYEQYF. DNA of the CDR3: TGTGCCAGCAGCTTAGGGGGACTAGCGGGAGGGTTAGCCTACGAGCAGTACTTC.

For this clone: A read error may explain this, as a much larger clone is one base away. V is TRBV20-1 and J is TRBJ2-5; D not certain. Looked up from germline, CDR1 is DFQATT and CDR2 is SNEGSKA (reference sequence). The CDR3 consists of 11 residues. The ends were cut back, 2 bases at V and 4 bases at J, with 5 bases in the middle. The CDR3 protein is CSARFVETQYF. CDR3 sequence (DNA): TGCAGTGCTAGATTTGTAGAGACCCAGTACTTC.

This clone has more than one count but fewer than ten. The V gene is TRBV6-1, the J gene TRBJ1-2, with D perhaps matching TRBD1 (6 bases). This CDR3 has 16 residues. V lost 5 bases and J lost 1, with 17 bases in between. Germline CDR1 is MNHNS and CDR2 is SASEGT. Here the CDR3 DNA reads TGTGCCAGCAGTAAAGAGGAGAGGGGGTTTAACTATGGCTACACCTTC. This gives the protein CASSKEERGFNYGYTF.

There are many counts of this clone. The chain's CDR3 is CASRKTRLALTSTDTQYF. CDR3 sequence (DNA): TGTGCCAGCAGGAAAACAAGACTAGCCCTTACTAGCACAGATACGCAGTATTTT. The gene calls are TRBV28 and TRBJ2-3; TRBD2 matches at 7 bases. The V gene end was trimmed by 6 bases and the J gene end by 0 bases; junction bases not matched to a gene: 15. Germline V gene sequence: CDR1 MDHEN, CDR2 SYDVKM. The CDR3 length is 18 residues.

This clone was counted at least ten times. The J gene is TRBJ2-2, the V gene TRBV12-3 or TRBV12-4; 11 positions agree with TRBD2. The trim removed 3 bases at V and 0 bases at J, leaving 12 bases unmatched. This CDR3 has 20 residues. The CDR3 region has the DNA TGTGCCAGCAGTTTTGGGATCTTCCTAGCGGGGGGATCGAACACCGGGGAGCTGTTTTTT. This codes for CASSFGIFLAGGSNTGELFF.

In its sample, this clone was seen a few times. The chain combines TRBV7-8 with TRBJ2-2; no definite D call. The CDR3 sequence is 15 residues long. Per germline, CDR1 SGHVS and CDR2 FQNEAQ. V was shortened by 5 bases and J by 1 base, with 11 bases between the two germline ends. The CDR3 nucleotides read TGTGCCAGCAGCAGGAGTAGGGTGAACACCGGGGAGCTGTTTTTT. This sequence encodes CASSRSRVNTGELFF.

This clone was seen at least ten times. The CDR3 protein is CASSTAGGGAGEQYF. CDR3 coding DNA: TGTGCCAGCAGCACCGCGGGCGGGGGGGCTGGGGAGCAGTACTTC. The chain uses TRBV7-6 and TRBJ2-7, with 9 bases matching TRBD2. Germline lookup yields CDR1 SGHVS and CDR2 FNYEAQ. The CDR3 totals 15 residues. J was trimmed by 7 bases and V by 5 bases; bases with no gene match: 12.

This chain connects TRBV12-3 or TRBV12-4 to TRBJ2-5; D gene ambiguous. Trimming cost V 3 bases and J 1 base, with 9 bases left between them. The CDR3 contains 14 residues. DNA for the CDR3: TGTGCCAGCAGTTTCGTAGTAGCCCAAGAGACCCAGTACTTC. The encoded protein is CASSFVVAQETQYF.

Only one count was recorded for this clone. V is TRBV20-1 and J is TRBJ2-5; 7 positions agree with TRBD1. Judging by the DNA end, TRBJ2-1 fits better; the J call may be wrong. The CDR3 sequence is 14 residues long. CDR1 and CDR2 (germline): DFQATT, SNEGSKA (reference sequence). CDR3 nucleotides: TGCAATGCCCCTCGACCCGGACAGGTCAATGAGCAGTTCTTC. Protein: CNAPRPGQVNEQFF.

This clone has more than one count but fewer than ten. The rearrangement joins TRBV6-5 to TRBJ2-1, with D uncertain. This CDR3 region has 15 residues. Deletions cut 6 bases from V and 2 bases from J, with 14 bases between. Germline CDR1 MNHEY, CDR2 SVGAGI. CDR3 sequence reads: CASRAKKQTYNEQFF. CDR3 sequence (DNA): TGTGCCAGCAGGGCAAAGAAACAGACCTACAATGAGCAGTTCTTC.

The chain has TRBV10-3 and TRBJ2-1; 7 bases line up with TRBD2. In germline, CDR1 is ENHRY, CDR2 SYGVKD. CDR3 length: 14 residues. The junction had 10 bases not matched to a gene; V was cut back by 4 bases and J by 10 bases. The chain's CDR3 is CAISAGLEGLEQFF. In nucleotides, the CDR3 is TGTGCCATCAGTGCTGGACTAGAAGGCTTAGAGCAGTTCTTC.

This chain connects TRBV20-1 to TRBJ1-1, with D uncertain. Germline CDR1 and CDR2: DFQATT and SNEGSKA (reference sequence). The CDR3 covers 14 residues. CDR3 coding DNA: TGCAGACCTTATAAGGATTCTTGGAACACTGAAGCTTTCTTT. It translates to CRPYKDSWNTEAFF.

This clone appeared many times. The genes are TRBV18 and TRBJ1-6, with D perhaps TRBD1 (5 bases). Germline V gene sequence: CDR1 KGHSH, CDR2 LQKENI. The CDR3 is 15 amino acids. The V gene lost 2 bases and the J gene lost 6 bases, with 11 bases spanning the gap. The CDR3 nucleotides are TGTGCCAGCTCACCAACCGGGACCGCTAATTCACCCCTCCACTTT. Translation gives CASSPTGTANSPLHF.

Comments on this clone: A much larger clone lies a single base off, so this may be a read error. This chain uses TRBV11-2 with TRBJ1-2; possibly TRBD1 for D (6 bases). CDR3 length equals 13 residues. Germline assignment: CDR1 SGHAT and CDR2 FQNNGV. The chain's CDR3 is CVSSGRRGYGYTF. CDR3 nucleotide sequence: TGTGTCAGCAGCGGACGCAGGGGCTATGGCTACACCTTC.

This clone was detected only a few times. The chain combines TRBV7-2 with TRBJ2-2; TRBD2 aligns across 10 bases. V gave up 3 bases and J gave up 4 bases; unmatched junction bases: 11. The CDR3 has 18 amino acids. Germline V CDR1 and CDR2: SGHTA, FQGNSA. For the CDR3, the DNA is TGTGCCAGCAGCTTGTCGCTAGCGGGGGCTAGCGGCACCGGGGAGCTGTTTTTT. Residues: CASSLSLAGASGTGELFF.

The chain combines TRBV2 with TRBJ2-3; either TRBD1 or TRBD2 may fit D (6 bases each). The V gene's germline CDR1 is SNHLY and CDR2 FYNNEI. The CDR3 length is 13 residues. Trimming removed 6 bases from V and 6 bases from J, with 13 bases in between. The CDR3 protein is CASRGTGRDTQYF. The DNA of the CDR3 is TGTGCCAGCAGGGGAACAGGGAGGGATACGCAGTATTTT. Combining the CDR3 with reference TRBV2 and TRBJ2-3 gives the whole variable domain EPEVTQTPSHQVTQMGQEVILRCVPISNHLYFYWYRQILGQKVEFLVSFYNNEISEKSEIFDDQFSVERPDGSNFTLKIRSTKLEDSAMYFCASRGTGRDTQYFGPGTRLTVL.

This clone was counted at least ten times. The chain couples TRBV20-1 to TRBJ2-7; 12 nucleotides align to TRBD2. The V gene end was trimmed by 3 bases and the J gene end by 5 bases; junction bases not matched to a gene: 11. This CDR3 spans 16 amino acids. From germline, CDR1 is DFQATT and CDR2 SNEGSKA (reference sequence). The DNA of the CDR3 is TGCAGTGCTAGTGGGGCGACTAGCGGGAGTTGGGACGAGCAGTACTTC. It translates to CSASGATSGSWDEQYF.

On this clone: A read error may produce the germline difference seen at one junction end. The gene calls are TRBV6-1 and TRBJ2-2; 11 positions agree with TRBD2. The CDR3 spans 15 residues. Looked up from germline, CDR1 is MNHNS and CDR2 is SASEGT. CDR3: CASRTSGGTSGEMFF. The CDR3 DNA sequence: TGTGCCAGCAGAACTAGCGGGGGAACGTCAGGGGAGATGTTTTTT.

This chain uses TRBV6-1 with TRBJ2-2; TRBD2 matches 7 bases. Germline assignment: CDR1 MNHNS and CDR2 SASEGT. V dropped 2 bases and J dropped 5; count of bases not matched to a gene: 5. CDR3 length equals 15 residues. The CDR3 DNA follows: TGTGCCAGCAGTGAAACTAGCGTGGTGACCGGGGAGCTGTTTTTT. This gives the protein CASSETSVVTGELFF.

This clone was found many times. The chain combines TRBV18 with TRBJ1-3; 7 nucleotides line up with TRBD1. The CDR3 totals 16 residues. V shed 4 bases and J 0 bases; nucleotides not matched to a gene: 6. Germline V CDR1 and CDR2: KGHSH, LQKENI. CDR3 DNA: TGTGCCAGCTCACTGGGACAGACAGTCTCTGGAAACACCATATATTTT. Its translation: CASSLGQTVSGNTIYF.

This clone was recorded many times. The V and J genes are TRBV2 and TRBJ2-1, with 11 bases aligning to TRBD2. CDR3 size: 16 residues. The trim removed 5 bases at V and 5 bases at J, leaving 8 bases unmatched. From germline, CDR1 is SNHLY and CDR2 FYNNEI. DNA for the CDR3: TGTGCCAGCAGTAGACTAGCGGGACTAAGGGACAATGAGCAGTTCTTC. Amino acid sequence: CASSRLAGLRDNEQFF.

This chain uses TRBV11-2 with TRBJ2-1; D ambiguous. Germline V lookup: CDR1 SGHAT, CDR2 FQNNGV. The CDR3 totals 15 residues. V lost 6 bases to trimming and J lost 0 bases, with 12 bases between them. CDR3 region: CASSPPFNSYNEQFF. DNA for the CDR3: TGTGCCAGCAGTCCCCCTTTTAACTCCTACAATGAGCAGTTCTTC.

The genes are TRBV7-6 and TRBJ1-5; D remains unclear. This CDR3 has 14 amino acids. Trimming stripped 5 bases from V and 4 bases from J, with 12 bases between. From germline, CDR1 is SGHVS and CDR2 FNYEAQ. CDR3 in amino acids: CASSPLGVNQPQHF. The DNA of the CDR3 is TGTGCCAGCAGCCCCCTTGGAGTTAATCAGCCCCAGCATTTT.